A selection of T cell receptor beta chains follows, all from one sample in a study of blood T cell repertoires in COVID-19. The assay was immunoSEQ multiplex PCR, and TCRdb's table has in-frame clones only and misses some. The profile shows some 290,000 clones, 65% to 90% of them singletons. Sequenced material: peripheral blood. The receptors were gathered from a woman aged 60-75 years with active or convalescent COVID-19. The CDR3 runs from the conserved cysteine through the conserved F or W. Each record gives: clone size, D gene, V gene, J gene, CDR3 protein, CDR3 DNA. The D gene is left open where the match is weak. Clone size is not always given. Where it is, it says once, few, many or a class for expanded clones.

.	TRBD1	TRBV29-1	TRBJ2-7	CSAGQVYEQYF	TGCAGCGCGGGACAGGTCTACGAGCAGTACTTC
.	.	TRBV27	TRBJ1-5	CASSGLLQGVNQPQHF	TGTGCCAGCAGTGGTCTCCTACAGGGAGTCAATCAGCCCCAGCATTTT
.	.	TRBV18	TRBJ1-2	CASSPVTGGDYGYTF	TGTGCCAGCTCACCGGTGACGGGGGGGGACTATGGCTACACCTTC
few	TRBD2	TRBV24-1	TRBJ2-3	CATSVGSGGTDTQYF	TGTGCCACCAGTGTGGGTAGCGGGGGCACAGATACGCAGTATTTT
.	.	TRBV27	TRBJ2-5	CASSLWGESETQYF	TGTGCCAGCAGTTTGTGGGGAGAGTCAGAGACCCAGTACTTC
.	TRBD1	TRBV7-3	TRBJ1-1	CAGSATGGSIHTEAFF	TGTGCCGGCAGTGCCACAGGGGGCTCAATTCACACTGAAGCTTTCTTT
.	.	TRBV9	TRBJ2-7	CASSVGGRAGEQYF	TGTGCCAGCAGCGTAGGTGGCAGGGCAGGAGAGCAGTACTTC
once	.	TRBV12-5	TRBJ1-2	CASGFLGYTF	TGTGCTAGTGGTTTTCTAGGCTACACCTTC
.	TRBD1	TRBV5-1	TRBJ2-7	CASSWGWTGSPYEQYF	TGCGCCAGCAGCTGGGGTTGGACAGGCTCCCCTTACGAGCAGTACTTC
.	.	TRBV7-9	TRBJ2-3	CASSLGTSTDTQYF	TGTGCCAGCAGCTTGGGGACTAGCACAGATACGCAGTATTTT
.	.	TRBV2	TRBJ2-7	CASSDRTGTHSSYEQYF	TGTGCCAGCAGTGATCGCACCGGGACACATAGCTCCTACGAGCAGTACTTC
.	TRBD1	TRBV20-1	TRBJ2-7	CSAGQGYEQYF	TGCAGTGCTGGACAGGGGTACGAGCAGTACTTC
.	.	TRBV30	TRBJ2-4	CAWSRELAKNIQYF	TGTGCCTGGAGTAGAGAGCTAGCCAAAAACATTCAGTACTTC
once	TRBD1	TRBV27	TRBJ2-2	CASTLWGQGRTGELFF	TGTGCCAGCACCCTATGGGGACAGGGGAGGACCGGGGAGCTGTTTTTT
few	TRBD2	TRBV30	TRBJ2-7	CAGSNGGGVQF	TGTGCCGGGTCAAACGGGGGAGGGGTTCAATTC
.	TRBD1	TRBV15	TRBJ2-4	CVWDREDIQYF	TGTGTGTGGGACAGAGAGGACATTCAGTACTTC
.	TRBD2	TRBV10-3	TRBJ2-2	CAISERLAGGGLNTGELFF	TGTGCCATCAGTGAGCGGCTAGCGGGGGGCGGACTGAACACCGGGGAGCTGTTTTTT
.	.	TRBV11-2	TRBJ1-4	CASSQARMEKLFF	TGTGCCAGCAGCCAGGCAAGAATGGAAAAACTGTTTTTT
.	TRBD2	TRBV5-4	TRBJ2-4	CASSAPGLAGGAKNIQYF	TGTGCCAGCAGCGCTCCGGGACTAGCGGGGGGTGCCAAAAACATTCAGTACTTC
few	.	TRBV7-8	TRBJ2-7	CASSVLAGPYEQYF	TGTGCCAGCAGCGTGCTTGCAGGTCCCTACGAGCAGTACTTC
few	.	TRBV10-1	TRBJ2-1	CASGPRYNEQFF	TGCGCCAGCGGCCCGAGGTACAATGAGCAGTTCTTC
many	.	TRBV25-1	TRBJ1-6	CASSEEGLRNSPLHF	TGTGCCAGCAGTGAAGAGGGACTGCGAAATTCACCCCTCCACTTT